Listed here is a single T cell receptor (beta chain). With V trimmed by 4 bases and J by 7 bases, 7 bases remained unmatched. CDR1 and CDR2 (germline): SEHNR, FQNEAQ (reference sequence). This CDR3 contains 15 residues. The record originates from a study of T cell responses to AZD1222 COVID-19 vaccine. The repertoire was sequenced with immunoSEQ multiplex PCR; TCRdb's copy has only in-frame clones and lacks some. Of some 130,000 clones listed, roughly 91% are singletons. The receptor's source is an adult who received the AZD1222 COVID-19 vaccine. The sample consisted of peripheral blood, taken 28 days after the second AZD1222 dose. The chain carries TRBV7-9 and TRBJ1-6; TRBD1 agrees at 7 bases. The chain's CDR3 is CASSYRTGRNSPLHF. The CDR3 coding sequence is TGTGCCAGCAGCTATCGGACAGGAAGGAATTCACCCCTCCACTTT.